This passage covers 8 T cell receptor beta chains from one sample sequenced in a study of T cell responses to AZD1222 COVID-19 vaccine. Sequencing was performed with immunoSEQ multiplex PCR; in TCRdb, only in-frame clones are kept and a portion is missing. The repertoire has approximately 67,000 clones, roughly 80% of them found once; the top ten carry approximately 22%. The sequencing here drew on peripheral blood, taken on day 0 of AZD1222 vaccination. These receptor sequences come from an adult in good health.

The chain carries TRBV7-3 and TRBJ1-3; D uncertain. The CDR3 consists of 15 residues. Germline CDR1 is SGHTA and CDR2 is FQGTGA. The V end was cut by 1 base, the J end by 1 base, with 8 bases between. CDR3 in amino acids: CASSLILTSGNTIYF. The DNA for the CDR3 is TGTGCCAGCAGCTTAATTCTAACGTCTGGAAACACCATATATTTT.

The chain couples TRBV7-9 to TRBJ2-1; no clear D gene. The CDR3 sequence is 17 residues long. Deletions cut 5 bases from V and 0 bases from J, with 17 bases between. Looked up from germline, CDR1 is SEHNR and CDR2 is FQNEAQ (reference sequence). CDR3 DNA: TGTGCCAGCAGCCCACGAATCCGGGCGCCCTCCTACAATGAGCAGTTCTTC. It specifies CASSPRIRAPSYNEQFF.

The V gene is TRBV18, the J gene TRBJ1-4; 8 bases line up with TRBD1. Germline V gene data show CDR1 as KGHSH and CDR2 as LQKENI. This CDR3 has 17 amino acids. J lost 7 bases, V lost 3 bases, and 13 bases had no gene match. CDR3 sequence (DNA): TGTGCCAGCTCACCGGACAGGGCCGAGAGTGAAGGTGAAAAACTGTTTTTT. Amino acid sequence: CASSPDRAESEGEKLFF.

The rearrangement links TRBV19 to TRBJ1-5; D is possibly TRBD1 (6 bases). The CDR3 is 16 amino acids. Germline values: CDR1 LNHDA, CDR2 SQIVND (reference sequence). Between the trimmed V and J ends, which lost 3 bases and 2 bases, there was a span of 14 bases. Here the CDR3 DNA reads TGTGCCAGTAGTATTACAGGGTCGCGGGGCAATCAGCCCCAGCATTTT. Its protein is CASSITGSRGNQPQHF.

This clone was counted once. The chain couples TRBV30 to TRBJ2-1, with unresolved D. CDR3 length equals 12 residues. Trimming stripped 3 bases from V and 9 bases from J, with 12 bases between. CDR1 and CDR2 (germline): GTSNPN, SVGIG (reference sequence). The CDR3 nucleotides read TGTGCCTGGAGAAACTCCTACGCTGAGCAGTTCTTC. Translating it yields CAWRNSYAEQFF.

This clone appeared once. J is TRBJ2-7 and V is TRBV3-1 (or the pseudogene TRBV3-2); 10 bases agree with TRBD2. The germline V gene has CDR1 LGHDT and CDR2 YNNKEL (reference sequence). J lost 9 bases, V lost 2 bases, and 7 bases had no gene match. This CDR3 is 14 amino acids long. CDR3 bases: TGTGCCAGCAGCCAAAGGTCTAGCGGGGGCGGGCAGTACTTC. It codes for CASSQRSSGGGQYF.

The chain joins TRBV5-1 to TRBJ1-2, with 9 bases identical to TRBD1. The CDR3 is 15 residues long. CDR1 and CDR2 (germline): SGHRS, YFSETQ. V lost 3 bases and J lost 4; bases outside the gene matches: 7. DNA of the CDR3: TGCGCCAGCAGCTCATCGGGACAGGGTATCTATGGCTACACCTTC. It yields the protein CASSSSGQGIYGYTF.

J is TRBJ1-2 and V is TRBV5-4, with D uncertain. V lost 0 bases, J lost 4 bases, and 10 bases lay in between. CDR3 length: 14 residues. Per the germline V gene, CDR1 is SGHNT and CDR2 is YYREEE (reference sequence). For the CDR3, the DNA is TGTGCCAGCAGCTTGGCTTTGTCAGGCTATGGCTACACCTTC. Protein product: CASSLALSGYGYTF.